The source of this TCR beta chain is a study of metastatic and nonmetastatic thyroid tumors. Among the patients, none had received any treatment before thyroid surgery. TCRdb re-called the PCR reads via MiXCR. The data contain 20,000 or so clones, under 35% of them singletons. This clone has at least ten counts. Germline V lookup: CDR1 MNHNS, CDR2 SASEGT. Trimming took off 5 bases at V and 1 base at J, with 14 bases between the two ends. This CDR3 is built from 15 residues. The V gene is TRBV6-1, the J gene TRBJ1-2; D may be TRBD1 (6 bases). The sequence was obtained from a female donor with papillary thyroid cancer or a benign thyroid nodule (not recorded which). Some clones in this sample may be carry-over from other donors' samples. Sequencing input: blood. CDR3 sequence reads: CASSLDSRFNYGYTF. CDR3 nucleotide sequence: TGTGCCAGCAGTCTGGACAGTCGTTTTAACTATGGCTACACCTTC.